This T cell receptor (beta chain) was recorded in a study of shared clonotypes between healthy human individuals. V was cut by 2 bases and J by 4 bases, with 18 bases left in between. The CDR3 totals 16 residues. Germline-derived CDR1 and CDR2 are MGHDK and SYGVNS. Samples underwent the assay at deep level. Clones were read by immunoSEQ multiplex PCR, and TCRdb kept only the in-frame ones, dropping some. The sample contains around 2,100,000 clones, about 94% of which appear only once. Terminally differentiated effector memory CD45RA+ cells were excluded by CCR7 positive selection of CD45RO-negative cells. Whole-study results and caveats: Sampling covered nothing but blood. Tissue TCR repertoires likely differ from those found in blood.

A remark on this clone: What it binds is unknown.

The sequencing sample was made of naive CD8+ T cells sorted from blood. The V and J genes are TRBV25-1 and TRBJ2-7; D is unclear. The source of this sequence is a man between 18 and 29 years old in good health. The DNA for the CDR3 is TGTGCCAGCAGTGAAGGCCCGGCAGGCGGAAATTACGAGCAGTACTTC. It encodes CASSEGPAGGNYEQYF.